This T cell receptor beta chain was sequenced in a study of CD8 T cells in ankylosing spondylitis. Study-level points and caveats: CD8+ disease-linked clones were present at relatively low frequencies in blood. Disease-linked clones were reportedly significantly enriched in matched ankylosing spondylitis synovial fluid. Eight or nine highly homologous variants formed a TCR beta motif that appeared characteristic of ankylosing spondylitis blood.

Using quantitative 5'-RACE with molecular barcodes, the authors made TCR beta libraries. Each CDR3 protein gets one entry after TCRdb re-called the 5' RACE reads with MiXCR. The sample holds around 340,000 distinct CDR3 sequences, 20% to 25% seen once. This clonotype has a handful of counts. Its antigen is unidentified. Deletions cut 8 bases from V and 4 bases from J, with 18 bases between. Germline CDR1 MGHRA, CDR2 YSYEKL. The CDR3 has 15 amino acids. The chain combines TRBV4-1 with TRBJ2-4; D perhaps matches TRBD2 (5 bases). The specimen was blood, either unsorted or a sorted T cell fraction (not recorded which). The sequence was obtained from a male donor with ankylosing spondylitis or in good health (not recorded which). The CDR3 sequence is CASGLVIGDKNIQYF. In DNA, the CDR3 is TGCGCCAGCGGACTTGTGATTGGAGATAAAAACATTCAGTACTTC.